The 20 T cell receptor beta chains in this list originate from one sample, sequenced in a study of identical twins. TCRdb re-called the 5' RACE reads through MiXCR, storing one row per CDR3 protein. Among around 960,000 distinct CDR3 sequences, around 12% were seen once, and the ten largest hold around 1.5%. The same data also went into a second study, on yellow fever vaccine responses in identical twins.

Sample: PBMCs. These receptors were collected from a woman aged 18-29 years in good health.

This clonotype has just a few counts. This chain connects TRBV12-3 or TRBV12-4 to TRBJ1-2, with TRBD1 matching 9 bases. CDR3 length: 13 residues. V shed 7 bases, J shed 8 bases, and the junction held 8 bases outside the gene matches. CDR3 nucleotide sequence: TGTGCCAGCAAGCCCGGGACAGGGAGCGGCTACACCTTC. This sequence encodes CASKPGTGSGYTF.

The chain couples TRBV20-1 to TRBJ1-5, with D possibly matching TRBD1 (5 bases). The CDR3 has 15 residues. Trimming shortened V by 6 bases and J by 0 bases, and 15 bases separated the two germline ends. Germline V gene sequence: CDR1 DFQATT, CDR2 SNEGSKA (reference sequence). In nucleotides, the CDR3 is TGCAGTGCCCGAGAGGCAGGGAATAGCAATCAGCCCCAGCATTTT. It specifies CSAREAGNSNQPQHF.

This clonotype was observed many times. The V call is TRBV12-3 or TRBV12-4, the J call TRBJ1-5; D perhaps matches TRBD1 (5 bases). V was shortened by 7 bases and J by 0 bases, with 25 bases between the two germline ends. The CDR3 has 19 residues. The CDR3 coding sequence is TGTGCCAGCACCCAGTGGGACCGCCTTGCCACATATAGCAATCAGCCCCAGCATTTT. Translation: CASTQWDRLATYSNQPQHF.

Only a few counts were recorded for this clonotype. CDR3 nucleotides: TGTGCCAGTAGTATAGATGGGGAGACCCAGTACTTC. This translates into CASSIDGETQYF. The gene calls are TRBV19 and TRBJ2-5; no reliable D call. There are 12 residues in the CDR3. CDR1 is LNHDA and CDR2 is SQIVND in the germline V gene (reference sequence). V shed 0 bases and J shed 5 bases, with 4 bases lying between them. Looking up the rest from reference TRBV19 and TRBJ2-5 gives the full variable domain: DGGITQSPKYLFRKEGQNVTLSCEQNLNHDAMYWYRQDPGQGLRLIYYSQIVNDFQKGDIAEGYSVSREKKESFPLTVTSAQKNPTAFYLCASSIDGETQYFGPGTRLLVL.

The CDR3 here is CASSFSGGETDTQYF. The CDR3 DNA reads as TGTGCCAGCAGCTTTTCAGGAGGAGAAACAGATACGCAGTATTTT. This chain links TRBV11-3 with TRBJ2-3; perhaps TRBD2 as D (5 bases). Trimming removed 3 bases at V and 3 bases at J, with 13 bases between. Germline V gene lookup returns CDR1 SGHNT and CDR2 YENEEA. This CDR3 is 15 amino acids long.

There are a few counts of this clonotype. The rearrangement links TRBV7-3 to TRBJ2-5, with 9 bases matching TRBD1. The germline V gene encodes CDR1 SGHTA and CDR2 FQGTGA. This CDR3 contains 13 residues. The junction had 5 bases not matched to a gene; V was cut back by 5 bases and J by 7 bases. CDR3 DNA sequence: TGTGCCAGCAGCCGGACAGGGGACGGGACCCAGTACTTC. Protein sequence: CASSRTGDGTQYF.

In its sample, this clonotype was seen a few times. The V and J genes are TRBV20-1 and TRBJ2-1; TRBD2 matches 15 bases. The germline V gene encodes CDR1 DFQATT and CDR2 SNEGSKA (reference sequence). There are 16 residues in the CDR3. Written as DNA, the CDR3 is TGCAGCCAGGCGCCCTGGACTAGCGGGAGGGCCAATGAGCAGTTCTTC. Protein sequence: CSQAPWTSGRANEQFF.

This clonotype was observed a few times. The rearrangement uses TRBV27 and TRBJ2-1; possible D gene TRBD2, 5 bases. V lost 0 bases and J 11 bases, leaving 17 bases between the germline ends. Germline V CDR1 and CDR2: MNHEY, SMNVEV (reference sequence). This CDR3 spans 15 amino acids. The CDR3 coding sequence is TGTGCCAGCAGTTTATCCCAGCCTGGAAGACTACAGCAGTTCTTC. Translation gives CASSLSQPGRLQQFF.

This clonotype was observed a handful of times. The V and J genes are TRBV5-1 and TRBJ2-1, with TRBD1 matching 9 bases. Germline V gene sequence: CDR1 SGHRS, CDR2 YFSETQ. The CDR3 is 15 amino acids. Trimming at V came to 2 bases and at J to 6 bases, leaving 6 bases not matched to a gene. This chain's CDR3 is CASSFGGTGFNEQFF. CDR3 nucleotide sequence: TGCGCCAGCAGCTTCGGTGGGACAGGGTTCAATGAGCAGTTCTTC.

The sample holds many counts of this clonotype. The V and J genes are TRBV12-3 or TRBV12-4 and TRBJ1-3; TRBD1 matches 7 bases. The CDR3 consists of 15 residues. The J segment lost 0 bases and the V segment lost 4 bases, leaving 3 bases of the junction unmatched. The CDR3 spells CASSSQGGSGNTIYF. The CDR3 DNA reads TGTGCCAGCAGTTCCCAGGGGGGCTCTGGAAACACCATATATTTT.

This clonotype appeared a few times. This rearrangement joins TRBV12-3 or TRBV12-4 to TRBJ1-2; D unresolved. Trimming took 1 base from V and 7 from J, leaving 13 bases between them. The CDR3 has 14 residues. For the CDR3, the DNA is TGTGCCAGCAGTTTAGTTCGGTTCCAAACTGGCTACACCTTC. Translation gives CASSLVRFQTGYTF.

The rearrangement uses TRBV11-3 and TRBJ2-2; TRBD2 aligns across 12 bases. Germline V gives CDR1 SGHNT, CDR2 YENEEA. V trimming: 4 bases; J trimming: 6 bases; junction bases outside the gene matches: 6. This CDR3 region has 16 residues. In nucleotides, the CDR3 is TGTGCCAGCAGCTCAAGACTAGCGGGAGAACCCGGGGAGCTGTTTTTT. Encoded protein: CASSSRLAGEPGELFF. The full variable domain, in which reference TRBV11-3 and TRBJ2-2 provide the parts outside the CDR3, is EAGVVQSPRYKIIEKKQPVAFWCNPISGHNTLYWYLQNLGQGPELLIRYENEEAVDDSQLPKDRFSAERLKGVDSTLKIQPAELGDSAVYLCASSSRLAGEPGELFFGEGSRLTVL.

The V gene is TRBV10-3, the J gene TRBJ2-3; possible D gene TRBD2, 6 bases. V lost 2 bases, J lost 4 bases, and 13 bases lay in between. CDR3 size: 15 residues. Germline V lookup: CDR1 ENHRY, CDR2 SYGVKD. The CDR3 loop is CAISEPPGAPDTQYF. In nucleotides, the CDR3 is TGTGCCATCAGTGAGCCCCCGGGAGCTCCAGATACGCAGTATTTT.

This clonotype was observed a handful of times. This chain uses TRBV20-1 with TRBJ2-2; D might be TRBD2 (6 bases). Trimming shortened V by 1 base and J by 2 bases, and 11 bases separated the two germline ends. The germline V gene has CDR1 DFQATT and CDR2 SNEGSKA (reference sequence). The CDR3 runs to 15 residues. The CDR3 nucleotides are TGCAGTGCTAGAGCCAGGAGGGATAACACCGGGGAGCTGTTTTTT. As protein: CSARARRDNTGELFF.

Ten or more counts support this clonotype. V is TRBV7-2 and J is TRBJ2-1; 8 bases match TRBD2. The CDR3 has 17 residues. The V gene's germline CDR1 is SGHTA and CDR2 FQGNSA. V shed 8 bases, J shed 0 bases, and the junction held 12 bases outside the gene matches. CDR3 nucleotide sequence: TGTGCCAGCTGTTTACTAGCGGTTATGAGCTCCTACAATGAGCAGTTCTTC. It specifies CASCLLAVMSSYNEQFF.

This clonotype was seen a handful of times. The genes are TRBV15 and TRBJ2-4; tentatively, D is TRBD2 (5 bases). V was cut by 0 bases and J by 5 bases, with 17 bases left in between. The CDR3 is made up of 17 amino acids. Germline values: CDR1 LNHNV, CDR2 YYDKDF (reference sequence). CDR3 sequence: CATSRDWGSAGENIQYF. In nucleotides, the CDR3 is TGTGCCACCAGCAGAGATTGGGGTTCTGCGGGCGAAAACATTCAGTACTTC.

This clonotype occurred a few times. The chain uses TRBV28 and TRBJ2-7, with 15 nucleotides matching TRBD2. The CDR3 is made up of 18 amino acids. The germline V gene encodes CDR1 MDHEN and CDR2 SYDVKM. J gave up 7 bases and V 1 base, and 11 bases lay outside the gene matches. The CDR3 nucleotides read TGTGCCAGCAGTTTATCCCCCTGGACTAGCGGGAGGGCCGGAGAGCAGTACTTC. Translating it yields CASSLSPWTSGRAGEQYF.

CDR3 in amino acids: CASTGDGTYEQYF. DNA of the CDR3: TGTGCCAGCACAGGGGACGGTACCTACGAGCAGTACTTC. This chain joins TRBV25-1 and TRBJ2-7; the D gene is possibly TRBD1 (6 bases). The CDR3 runs to 13 residues. Looked up from germline, CDR1 is MGHDK and CDR2 is SYGVNS. Deletions cut 7 bases from V and 2 bases from J, with 12 bases between.

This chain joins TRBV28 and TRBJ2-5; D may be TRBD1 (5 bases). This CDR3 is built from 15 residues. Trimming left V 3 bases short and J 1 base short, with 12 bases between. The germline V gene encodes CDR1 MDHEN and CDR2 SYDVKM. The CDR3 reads CASSFDRGTQETQYF. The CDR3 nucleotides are TGTGCCAGCAGTTTTGATAGGGGAACCCAAGAGACCCAGTACTTC.

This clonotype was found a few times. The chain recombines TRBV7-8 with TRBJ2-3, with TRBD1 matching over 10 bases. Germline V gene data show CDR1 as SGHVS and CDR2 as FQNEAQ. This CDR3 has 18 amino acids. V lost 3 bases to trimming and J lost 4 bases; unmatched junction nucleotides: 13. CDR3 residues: CASSFVRVDRGRADTQYF. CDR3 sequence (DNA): TGTGCCAGCAGCTTTGTACGAGTAGACAGGGGGCGCGCAGATACGCAGTATTTT.